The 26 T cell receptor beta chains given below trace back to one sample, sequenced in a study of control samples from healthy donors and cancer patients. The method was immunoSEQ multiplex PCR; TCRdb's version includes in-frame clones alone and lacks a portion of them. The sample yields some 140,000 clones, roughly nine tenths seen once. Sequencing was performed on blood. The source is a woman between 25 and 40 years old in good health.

In DNA form, the CDR3 reads TGTGCCAGGTCCGGGACTTATAGCAATCAGCCCCAGCATTTT. Encoded protein: CARSGTYSNQPQHF. The rearrangement joins TRBV2 to TRBJ1-5; D perhaps matches TRBD1 (5 bases). Germline CDR1 SNHLY, CDR2 FYNNEI. V dropped 9 bases and J dropped 0 bases, with 12 bases sitting between them. The CDR3 spans 14 residues. Together with reference TRBV2 and TRBJ1-5, the CDR3 gives the full variable domain: EPEVTQTPSHQVTQMGQEVILRCVPISNHLYFYWYRQILGQKVEFLVSFYNNEISEKSEIFDDQFSVERPDGSNFTLKIRSTKLEDSAMYFCARSGTYSNQPQHFGDGTRLSIL.

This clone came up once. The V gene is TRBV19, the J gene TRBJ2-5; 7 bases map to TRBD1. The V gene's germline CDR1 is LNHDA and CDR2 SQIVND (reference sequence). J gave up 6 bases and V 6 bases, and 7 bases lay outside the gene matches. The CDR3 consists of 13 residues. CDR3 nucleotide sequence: TGTGCCAGTAGCCCCGGGACAGCGCAGACCCAGTACTTC. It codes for CASSPGTAQTQYF.

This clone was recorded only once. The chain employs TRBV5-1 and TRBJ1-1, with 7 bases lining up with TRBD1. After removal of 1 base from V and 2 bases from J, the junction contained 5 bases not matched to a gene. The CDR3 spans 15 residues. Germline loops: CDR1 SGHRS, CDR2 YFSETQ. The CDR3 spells CASSLTGVGNTEAFF. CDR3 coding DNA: TGCGCCAGCAGCTTGACAGGGGTGGGAAACACTGAAGCTTTCTTT.

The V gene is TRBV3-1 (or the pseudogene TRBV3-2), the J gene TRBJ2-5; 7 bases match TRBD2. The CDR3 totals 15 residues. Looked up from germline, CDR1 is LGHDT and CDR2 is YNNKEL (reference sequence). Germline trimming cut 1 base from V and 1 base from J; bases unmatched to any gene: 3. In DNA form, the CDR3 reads TGTGCCAGCAGCCAAGTAGCTAGCGGCCAAGAGACCCAGTACTTC. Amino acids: CASSQVASGQETQYF.

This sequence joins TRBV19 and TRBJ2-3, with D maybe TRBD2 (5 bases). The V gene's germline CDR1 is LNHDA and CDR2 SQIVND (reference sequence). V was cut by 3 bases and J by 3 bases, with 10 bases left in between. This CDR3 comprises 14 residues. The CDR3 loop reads CASSILPGTDTQYF. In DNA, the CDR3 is TGTGCCAGTAGTATTCTTCCGGGGACAGATACGCAGTATTTT. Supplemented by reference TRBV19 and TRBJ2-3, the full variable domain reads DGGITQSPKYLFRKEGQNVTLSCEQNLNHDAMYWYRQDPGQGLRLIYYSQIVNDFQKGDIAEGYSVSREKKESFPLTVTSAQKNPTAFYLCASSILPGTDTQYFGPGTRLTVL.

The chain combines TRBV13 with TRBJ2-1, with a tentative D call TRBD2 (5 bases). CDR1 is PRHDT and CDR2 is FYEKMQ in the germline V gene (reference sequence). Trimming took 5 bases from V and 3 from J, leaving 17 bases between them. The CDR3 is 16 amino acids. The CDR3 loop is CASSPSGEPNYNEQFF. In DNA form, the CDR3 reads TGTGCCAGCAGCCCCTCCGGGGAGCCCAACTACAATGAGCAGTTCTTC.

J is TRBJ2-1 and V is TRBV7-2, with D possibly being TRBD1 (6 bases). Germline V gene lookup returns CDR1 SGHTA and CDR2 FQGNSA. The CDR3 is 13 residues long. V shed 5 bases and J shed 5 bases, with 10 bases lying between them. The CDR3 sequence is CASSRGTHNEQFF. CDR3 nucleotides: TGTGCCAGCAGCCGAGGGACACACAATGAGCAGTTCTTC.

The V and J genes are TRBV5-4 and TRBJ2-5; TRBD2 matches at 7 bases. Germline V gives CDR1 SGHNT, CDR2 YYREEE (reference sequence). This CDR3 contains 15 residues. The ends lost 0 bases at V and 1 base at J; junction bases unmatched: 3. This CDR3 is CASSLGSGAQETQYF. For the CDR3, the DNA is TGTGCCAGCAGCTTGGGGAGCGGGGCCCAAGAGACCCAGTACTTC. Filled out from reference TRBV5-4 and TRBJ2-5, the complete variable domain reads ETGVTQSPTHLIKTRGQQVTLRCSSQSGHNTVSWYQQALGQGPQFIFQYYREEENGRGNFPPRFSGLQFPNYSSELNVNALELDDSALYLCASSLGSGAQETQYFGPGTRLLVL.

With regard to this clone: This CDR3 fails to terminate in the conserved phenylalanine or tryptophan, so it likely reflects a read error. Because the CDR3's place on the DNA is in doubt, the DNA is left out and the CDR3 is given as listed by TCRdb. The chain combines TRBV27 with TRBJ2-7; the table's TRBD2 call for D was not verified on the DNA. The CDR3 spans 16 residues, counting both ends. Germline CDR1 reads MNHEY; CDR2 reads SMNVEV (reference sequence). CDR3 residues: CASSAPQQASGTSGSP.

The CDR3 DNA sequence: TGTGCCAGTTCAGGGGATGGCTACACCTTC. Its translation is CASSGDGYTF. This chain uses TRBV19 with TRBJ1-2, with a tentative D call TRBD1 (6 bases). The ends were cut back, 8 bases at V and 6 bases at J, with 7 bases in the middle. The CDR3 is made up of 10 amino acids. Germline V gene lookup returns CDR1 LNHDA and CDR2 SQIVND (reference sequence).

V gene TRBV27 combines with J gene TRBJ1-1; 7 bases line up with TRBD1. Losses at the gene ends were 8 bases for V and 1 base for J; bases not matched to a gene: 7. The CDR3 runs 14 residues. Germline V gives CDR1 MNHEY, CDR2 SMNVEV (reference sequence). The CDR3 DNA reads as TGTGCCAGCTCCTACAGGGGATCGAACACTGAAGCTTTCTTT. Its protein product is CASSYRGSNTEAFF.

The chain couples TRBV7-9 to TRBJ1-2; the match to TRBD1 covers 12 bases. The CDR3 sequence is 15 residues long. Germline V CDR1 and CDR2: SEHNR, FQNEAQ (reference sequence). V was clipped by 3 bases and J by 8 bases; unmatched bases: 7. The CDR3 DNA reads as TGTGCCAGCAGCTTGGGGACAGGGGGCTCCCGCGGCTACACCTTC. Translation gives CASSLGTGGSRGYTF.

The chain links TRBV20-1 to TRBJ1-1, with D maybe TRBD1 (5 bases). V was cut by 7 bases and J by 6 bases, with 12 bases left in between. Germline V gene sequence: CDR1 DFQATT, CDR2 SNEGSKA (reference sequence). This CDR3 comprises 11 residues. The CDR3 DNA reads TGCAGTGGAGAAGAAGGGGCTGAAGCTTTCTTT. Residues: CSGEEGAEAFF.

CDR3 coding DNA: TGCGCCAGCAGCCCACGAGGAACGACTCAGGAGCAGTTCTTC. As protein: CASSPRGTTQEQFF. The J gene is TRBJ2-1, the V gene TRBV5-1; no clear D. The CDR3 contains 14 residues. Deletions cut 4 bases from V and 10 bases from J, with 18 bases between. In germline, CDR1 is SGHRS, CDR2 YFSETQ.

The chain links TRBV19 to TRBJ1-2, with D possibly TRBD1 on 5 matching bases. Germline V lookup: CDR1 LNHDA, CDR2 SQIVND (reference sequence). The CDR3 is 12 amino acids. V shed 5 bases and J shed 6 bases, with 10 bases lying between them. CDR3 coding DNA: TGTGCCAGTAGTTTAGGGGTCGATGGCTACACCTTC. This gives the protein CASSLGVDGYTF.

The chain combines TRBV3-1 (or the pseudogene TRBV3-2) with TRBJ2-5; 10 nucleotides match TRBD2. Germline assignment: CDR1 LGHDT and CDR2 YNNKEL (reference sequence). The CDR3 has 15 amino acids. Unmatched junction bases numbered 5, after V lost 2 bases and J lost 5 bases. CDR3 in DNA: TGTGCCAGCAGCCAACTAGCGGGAGCCTGGGAGACCCAGTACTTC. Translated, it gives CASSQLAGAWETQYF.

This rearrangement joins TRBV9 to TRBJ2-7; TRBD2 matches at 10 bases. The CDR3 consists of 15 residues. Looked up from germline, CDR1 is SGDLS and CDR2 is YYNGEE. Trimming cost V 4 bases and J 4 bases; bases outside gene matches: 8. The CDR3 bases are TGTGCCAGCAGCCTGCGATTGGGACTAGCGTACGAGCAGTACTTC. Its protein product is CASSLRLGLAYEQYF.

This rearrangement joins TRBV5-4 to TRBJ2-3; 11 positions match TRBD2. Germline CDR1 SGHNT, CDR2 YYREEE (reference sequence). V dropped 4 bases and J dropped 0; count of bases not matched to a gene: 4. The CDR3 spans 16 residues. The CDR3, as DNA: TGTGCCAGCAGCCTAGCGGGGGGAACTAGCACAGATACGCAGTATTTT. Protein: CASSLAGGTSTDTQYF.

The CDR3 DNA follows: TGTGCCAGCAGTGAGGACCGCAGGGGTTCTGGAAACACCATATATTTT. It yields the protein CASSEDRRGSGNTIYF. This chain uses TRBV25-1 with TRBJ1-3; D might be TRBD1 (6 bases). The CDR3 is 16 amino acids. V was trimmed by 3 bases and J by 1 base, leaving 13 bases between them. CDR1 and CDR2 from the germline V gene are MGHDK and SYGVNS. Variable domain in full (rest from reference TRBV25-1 and TRBJ1-3): EADIYQTPRYLVIGTGKKITLECSQTMGHDKMYWYQQDPGMELHLIHYSYGVNSTEKGDLSSESTVSRIRTEHFPLTLESARPSHTSQYLCASSEDRRGSGNTIYFGEGSWLTVV.

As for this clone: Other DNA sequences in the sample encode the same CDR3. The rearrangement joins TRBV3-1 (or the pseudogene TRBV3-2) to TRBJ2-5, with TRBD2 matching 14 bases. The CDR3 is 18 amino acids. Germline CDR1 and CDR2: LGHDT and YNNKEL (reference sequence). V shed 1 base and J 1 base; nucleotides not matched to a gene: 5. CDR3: CASSQGGGTSGGQETQYF. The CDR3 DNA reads TGTGCCAGCAGCCAAGGGGGGGGGACTAGCGGGGGCCAAGAGACCCAGTACTTC.

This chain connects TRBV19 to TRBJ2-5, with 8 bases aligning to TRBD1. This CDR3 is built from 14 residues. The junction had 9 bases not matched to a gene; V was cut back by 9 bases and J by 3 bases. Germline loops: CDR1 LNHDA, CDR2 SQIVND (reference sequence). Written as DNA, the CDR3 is TGTGCCAGCTCCGGGACAGGAGGAAAAGAGACCCAGTACTTC. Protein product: CASSGTGGKETQYF. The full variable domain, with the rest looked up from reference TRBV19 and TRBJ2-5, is DGGITQSPKYLFRKEGQNVTLSCEQNLNHDAMYWYRQDPGQGLRLIYYSQIVNDFQKGDIAEGYSVSREKKESFPLTVTSAQKNPTAFYLCASSGTGGKETQYFGPGTRLLVL.

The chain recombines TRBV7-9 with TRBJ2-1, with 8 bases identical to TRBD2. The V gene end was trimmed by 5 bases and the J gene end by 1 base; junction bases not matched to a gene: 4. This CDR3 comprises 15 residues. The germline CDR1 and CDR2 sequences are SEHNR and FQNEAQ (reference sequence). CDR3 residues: CASSQGLVSYNEQFF. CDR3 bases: TGTGCCAGCAGCCAGGGACTAGTGTCCTACAATGAGCAGTTCTTC.

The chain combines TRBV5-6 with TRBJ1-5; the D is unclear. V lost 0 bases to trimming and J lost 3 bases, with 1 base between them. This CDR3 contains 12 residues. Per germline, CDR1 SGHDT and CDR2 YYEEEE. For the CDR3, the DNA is TGTGCCAGCAGCTTGGTCAATCAGCCCCAGCATTTT. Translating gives CASSLVNQPQHF.

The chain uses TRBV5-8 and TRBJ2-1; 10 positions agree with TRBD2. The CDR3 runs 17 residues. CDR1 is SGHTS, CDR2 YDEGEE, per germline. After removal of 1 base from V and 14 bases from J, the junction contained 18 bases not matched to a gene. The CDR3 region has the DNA TGTGCCAGCAGCTTGTTTTTGTCCAGCGGGAGGGATCTCGGGGAGTTCTTC. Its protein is CASSLFLSSGRDLGEFF. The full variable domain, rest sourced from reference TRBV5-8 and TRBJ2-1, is EAGVTQSPTHLIKTRGQQATLRCSPISGHTSVYWYQQALGLGLQFLLWYDEGEERNRGNFPPRFSGRQFPNYSSELNVNALELEDSALYLCASSLFLSSGRDLGEFFGPGTRLTVL.

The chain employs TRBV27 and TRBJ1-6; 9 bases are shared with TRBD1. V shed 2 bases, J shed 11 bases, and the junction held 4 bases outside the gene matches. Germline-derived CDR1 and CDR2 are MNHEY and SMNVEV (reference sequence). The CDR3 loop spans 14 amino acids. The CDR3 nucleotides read TGTGCCAGCAGTTTAACAGGGGGCGCGACACCCCTCCACTTT. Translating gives CASSLTGGATPLHF.

The CDR3: CASSVWDRGSYNEQFF. CDR3 coding DNA: TGTGCCAGCAGTGTTTGGGACAGGGGGTCCTACAATGAGCAGTTCTTC. This rearrangement joins TRBV6-1 to TRBJ2-1, with TRBD1 identical over 11 bases. The CDR3 consists of 16 residues. Germline CDR1 reads MNHNS; CDR2 reads SASEGT. After removal of 4 bases from V and 1 base from J, the junction contained 3 bases not matched to a gene.